Listed below are T cell receptor beta chains from one sample, sequenced in a study of PD-1 blockade in classical Hodgkin lymphoma. Data came from immunoSEQ multiplex PCR; TCRdb stores just in-frame clones and leaves some out. The data contain about 28,000 clones, about four fifths of them singletons. The sequences come from peripheral blood mononuclear cells (PBMCs), collected before the fourth cycle of nivolumab. The receptor source for this set is a human donor with classical Hodgkin lymphoma. Both conserved end residues are part of each CDR3. A D gene is named only where the DNA matches it firmly. Rows may omit the clone size; those that give it use once, few, many or a size class.

J gene: TRBJ2-1; V gene: TRBV21-1; D gene: .; CDR3 length: 16; clone size: .; CDR3 DNA: TGTGCCAGCAGCTCCCTGCTGGGGAATTCCTACAATGAGCAGTTCTTC; CDR3 protein: CASSSLLGNSYNEQFF
J gene: TRBJ1-2; V gene: TRBV5-1; D gene: .; CDR3 length: 17; clone size: .; CDR3 DNA: TGCGCCAGCAGCTTGGTTTTACAACAGCAGAGATTCTATGGCTACACCTTC; CDR3 protein: CASSLVLQQQRFYGYTF
J gene: TRBJ2-5; V gene: TRBV25-1; D gene: TRBD2; CDR3 length: 15; clone size: .; CDR3 DNA: TGTGCCAACCGACTAGCGGGAGAGGTCGGGGAGACCCAGTACTTC; CDR3 protein: CANRLAGEVGETQYF
J gene: TRBJ2-5; V gene: TRBV7-2; D gene: .; CDR3 length: 17; clone size: .; CDR3 DNA: TGTGCCAGCAGCTTATTAGGAGGTGGCCCAACATGGGAGACCCAGTACTTC; CDR3 protein: CASSLLGGGPTWETQYF
J gene: TRBJ1-1; V gene: TRBV10-3; D gene: .; CDR3 length: 13; clone size: .; CDR3 DNA: TGTGCCAGCCGGGAGTGGGGGGACACTGAAGCTTTCTTT; CDR3 protein: CASREWGDTEAFF
J gene: TRBJ1-1; V gene: TRBV6-5; D gene: .; CDR3 length: 16; clone size: .; CDR3 DNA: TGTGCCAGCAGTTACGCTCGGGACTATAAAAACCCTGAAGCTTTCTTT; CDR3 protein: CASSYARDYKNPEAFF
J gene: TRBJ2-1; V gene: TRBV27; D gene: .; CDR3 length: 14; clone size: .; CDR3 DNA: TGTGCCAGCAGCCCCTACGGGGGGCACAATGAGCAGTTCTTC; CDR3 protein: CASSPYGGHNEQFF
J gene: TRBJ2-3; V gene: TRBV9; D gene: TRBD2; CDR3 length: 15; clone size: .; CDR3 DNA: TGTGCCAGCAGCGTAGACGGGAGGGGCACAGATACGCAGTATTTT; CDR3 protein: CASSVDGRGTDTQYF
J gene: TRBJ2-3; V gene: TRBV7-7; D gene: .; CDR3 length: 17; clone size: few; CDR3 DNA: TGTGCTAGCAGCTTAAGTCGTCAGGCGGGACCCCCAGATACGCAGTATTTT; CDR3 protein: CASSLSRQAGPPDTQYF
J gene: TRBJ2-7; V gene: TRBV6-1; D gene: TRBD2; CDR3 length: 15; clone size: .; CDR3 DNA: TGTGCCAGCAGTCATAGCGGGAGTTATACCTACGAGCAGTACTTC; CDR3 protein: CASSHSGSYTYEQYF
J gene: TRBJ1-2; V gene: TRBV18; D gene: .; CDR3 length: 14; clone size: .; CDR3 DNA: TGTGCCAGCTCACCATTGGACTTTAACTATGGCTACACCTTC; CDR3 protein: CASSPLDFNYGYTF
J gene: TRBJ2-1; V gene: TRBV28; D gene: .; CDR3 length: 13; clone size: few; CDR3 DNA: TGTGCCAGCAGTTCCACCTCAGGGTTAGAGCAGTTCTTC; CDR3 protein: CASSSTSGLEQFF
J gene: TRBJ2-6; V gene: TRBV29-1; D gene: .; CDR3 length: 17; clone size: once; CDR3 DNA: TGCAGCGGGGGGGCAGGACAGGTGAGCTCTGGGGCCAACGTCCTGACTTTC; CDR3 protein: CSGGAGQVSSGANVLTF
J gene: TRBJ2-3; V gene: TRBV27; D gene: .; CDR3 length: 15; clone size: .; CDR3 DNA: TGTGCCAGCACAAAATGGAGCAGTCGCACAGATACGCAGTATTTT; CDR3 protein: CASTKWSSRTDTQYF
J gene: TRBJ2-3; V gene: TRBV7-6; D gene: .; CDR3 length: 10; clone size: .; CDR3 DNA: TGTGCCAGAGAGACAGATACGCAGTATTTT; CDR3 protein: CARETDTQYF
J gene: TRBJ2-3; V gene: TRBV5-1; D gene: TRBD2; CDR3 length: 15; clone size: once; CDR3 DNA: TGCGCCAGCAGCTTACTAGCGGGAGGGACAGATACGCAGTATTTT; CDR3 protein: CASSLLAGGTDTQYF
J gene: TRBJ2-1; V gene: TRBV7-6; D gene: TRBD2; CDR3 length: 15; clone size: .; CDR3 DNA: TGTGCCAGCAGCTTAGGGCCTCTAGCGGGGAATGAGCAGTTCTTC; CDR3 protein: CASSLGPLAGNEQFF
J gene: TRBJ1-4; V gene: TRBV30; D gene: TRBD1; CDR3 length: 14; clone size: .; CDR3 DNA: TGTGCCTGGAGTGCGGACAGGCTGGGTGAAAAACTGTTTTTT; CDR3 protein: CAWSADRLGEKLFF
J gene: TRBJ2-7; V gene: TRBV6-6; D gene: .; CDR3 length: 12; clone size: few; CDR3 DNA: TGTGCCAGCAGTACCACTATTTACGAGCAGTACTTC; CDR3 protein: CASSTTIYEQYF
J gene: TRBJ1-2; V gene: TRBV10-3; D gene: TRBD1; CDR3 length: 13; clone size: .; CDR3 DNA: TGTGCCATCAGTGGTACAGGGGGCTATGGCTACACCTTC; CDR3 protein: CAISGTGGYGYTF
J gene: TRBJ2-3; V gene: TRBV5-5; D gene: TRBD2; CDR3 length: 16; clone size: .; CDR3 DNA: TGTGCCAGCAGCTCGCACGGGACTAGGGGCCTAGATACGCAGTATTTT; CDR3 protein: CASSSHGTRGLDTQYF
J gene: TRBJ2-7; V gene: TRBV7-9; D gene: .; CDR3 length: 12; clone size: .; CDR3 DNA: TGTGCCAGCAGCTTTAGGGACTACGAGCAGTACTTC; CDR3 protein: CASSFRDYEQYF
J gene: TRBJ2-6; V gene: TRBV19; D gene: TRBD1; CDR3 length: 16; clone size: .; CDR3 DNA: TGTGCCAGTAGTATTTGGACAGGTGCTGGGGCCAACGTCCTGACTTTC; CDR3 protein: CASSIWTGAGANVLTF
J gene: TRBJ2-3; V gene: TRBV9; D gene: TRBD1; CDR3 length: 15; clone size: .; CDR3 DNA: TGTGCCAGCAGCGCGCTACAGGGGGCGCGAGATACGCAGTATTTT; CDR3 protein: CASSALQGARDTQYF
J gene: TRBJ1-1; V gene: TRBV5-1; D gene: .; CDR3 length: 13; clone size: .; CDR3 DNA: TGCGCCAGCAGCGCCTCAGGGAATACTGAAGCTTTCTTT; CDR3 protein: CASSASGNTEAFF
J gene: TRBJ1-5; V gene: TRBV11-2; D gene: .; CDR3 length: 14; clone size: .; CDR3 DNA: TGTGCCAGCAGCTTAGGGGTGAGCAATCAGCCCCAGCATTTT; CDR3 protein: CASSLGVSNQPQHF
J gene: TRBJ1-6; V gene: TRBV30; D gene: .; CDR3 length: 16; clone size: .; CDR3 DNA: TGTGCCTGGAGTGTCGCAGTCGGAGTTGGTAATTCACCCCTCCACTTT; CDR3 protein: CAWSVAVGVGNSPLHF
J gene: TRBJ1-1; V gene: TRBV25-1; D gene: .; CDR3 length: 14; clone size: .; CDR3 DNA: TGTGCCAGCAGACACGGGACACGGGGGACTGAAGCTTTCTTT; CDR3 protein: CASRHGTRGTEAFF
J gene: TRBJ2-3; V gene: TRBV5-4; D gene: TRBD1; CDR3 length: 17; clone size: .; CDR3 DNA: TGTGCCAGCAGCTTGATTTTTGGGACAGGGGTCACAGATACGCAGTATTTT; CDR3 protein: CASSLIFGTGVTDTQYF